This T cell receptor (beta chain) was observed in a study of response to subunit inactivated influenza vaccine. The germline V gene has CDR1 SGHTA and CDR2 FQGNSA. V lost 0 bases and J lost 4, with 12 bases in between. The CDR3 consists of 15 residues. TCRdb reprocessed the RT-PCR reads with MiXCR, giving one entry per CDR3 protein. The table has about 160,000 distinct CDR3 sequences, 9.5% to 13% seen once. This clonotype showed up many times. The antigen remains undetermined. Findings of the study overall: T cells newly recruited by each seasonal influenza vaccination are few, the authors suggested.

The genes are TRBV7-2 and TRBJ1-2; D possibly corresponds to TRBD1 (5 bases). The starting material was non-naive T cells sorted from PBMCs, obtained roughly 45 days after vaccination. This TCR was sampled from a man aged 50-59 years who received an inactivated influenza vaccine. CDR3 sequence: CASSLAFRQGYGYTF. The CDR3 DNA reads as TGTGCCAGCAGCTTAGCGTTCAGGCAGGGCTATGGCTACACCTTC.